This entry describes one T cell receptor beta chain. The antigen remains undetermined. This record belongs to a study of cytomegalovirus exposure and HLA in healthy donors. The PCR used 60 Vbeta and 13 Jbeta primers. Only in-frame clones appear in the TCRdb table, and some are missing; sequencing was by immunoSEQ multiplex PCR. The sample includes over 200,000 clones, 85% seen only once; the top ten take about 1.2%. The study, taken as a whole, reports: Most TCR sequences were uncommon, yet certain public TCRs appeared in many donors.

Sequenced: PBMCs. The sequence came from a human donor in good health.

The DNA for the CDR3 is TGTGCCAGTAGTAAGGACAACGAGGAGACCCAGTACTTC. Its protein product is CASSKDNEETQYF. The genes are TRBV19 and TRBJ2-5; a possible D gene is TRBD1 (5 bases). CDR1 is LNHDA and CDR2 is SQIVND in the germline V gene (reference sequence). The CDR3 loop spans 13 amino acids. Trimming took 4 bases from V and 5 from J, leaving 11 bases between them.